This entry lists 26 T cell receptor beta chains sequenced from one sample in a study of blood T cell repertoires in COVID-19. This table comes from immunoSEQ multiplex PCR, and its TCRdb copy is limited to in-frame clones, with some not included. The sample lists approximately 270,000 clones; around 85% were seen once. Source material: peripheral blood. These receptors came from a human donor with COVID-19, enrolled during active disease. The donor label of this sample is uncertain.

The chain carries TRBV11-1 and TRBJ2-1; 11 bases are shared with TRBD1. V shed 5 bases and J 10 bases; nucleotides not matched to a gene: 7. The CDR3 covers 14 residues. Looked up from germline, CDR1 is SGHAT and CDR2 is FQDESV (reference sequence). CDR3 in amino acids: CASSLGQGAREQFF. CDR3 nucleotide sequence: TGTGCCAGCAGCCTTGGACAGGGGGCAAGGGAGCAGTTCTTC.

This chain links TRBV7-9 with TRBJ2-3; 9 nucleotides match TRBD1. V lost 3 bases and J lost 12; bases outside the gene matches: 4. The CDR3 totals 12 residues. In germline, CDR1 is SEHNR, CDR2 FQNEAQ (reference sequence). The CDR3 DNA sequence: TGTGCCAGCAGCTTCCTGGACAGGGGTCAGTATTTT. It codes for CASSFLDRGQYF.

The chain has TRBV9 and TRBJ1-5; D might be TRBD1 (6 bases). CDR1 and CDR2 (germline): SGDLS, YYNGEE. The V end lost 0 bases, the J end lost 6 bases, and 10 bases lay between the germline ends. The CDR3 has 14 amino acids. Here the CDR3 reads CASSVDQGTQPQHF. CDR3 coding DNA: TGTGCCAGCAGCGTAGATCAGGGGACTCAGCCCCAGCATTTT. The full variable domain, completed using reference TRBV9 and TRBJ1-5, is DSGVTQTPKHLITATGQRVTLRCSPRSGDLSVYWYQQSLDQGLQFLIQYYNGEERAKGNILERFSAQQFPDLHSELNLSSLELGDSALYFCASSVDQGTQPQHFGDGTRLSIL.

This chain links TRBV9 with TRBJ1-2, with TRBD1 as a possible D gene (5 bases). Trimming stripped 1 base from V and 6 bases from J, with 10 bases between. There are 13 residues in the CDR3. Germline V gene data show CDR1 as SGDLS and CDR2 as YYNGEE. The CDR3 DNA follows: TGTGCCAGCAGCGTATCGACAGAGGATGGCTACACCTTC. Translation: CASSVSTEDGYTF.

V gene TRBV3-1 (or the pseudogene TRBV3-2) combines with J gene TRBJ1-1; D unresolved. The CDR3 consists of 13 residues. Trimming shortened V by 4 bases and J by 3 bases, and 9 bases separated the two germline ends. Germline V gives CDR1 LGHDT, CDR2 YNNKEL (reference sequence). CDR3 sequence: CASSLNGDTEAFF. CDR3 DNA sequence: TGTGCCAGCAGCCTGAACGGGGACACTGAAGCTTTCTTT.

The CDR3 nucleotides read TGTGCCAGCAGTGAATTCGGGACAGGGGGCTACGAGCAGTACTTC. Its translation is CASSEFGTGGYEQYF. The chain combines TRBV25-1 with TRBJ2-7; 11 nucleotides agree with TRBD1. With V trimmed by 1 base and J by 3 bases, 2 bases remained unmatched. CDR1 MGHDK and CDR2 SYGVNS come from the germline V gene. The CDR3 is 15 amino acids.

The CDR3 here is CASSLGTGGGQKLFF. The CDR3 coding sequence is TGTGCCAGCAGTCTGGGGACAGGGGGCGGTCAAAAACTGTTTTTT. The chain employs TRBV6-5 and TRBJ1-4; 12 positions match TRBD1. The CDR3 has 15 amino acids. CDR1 MNHEY and CDR2 SVGAGI come from the germline V gene. With V trimmed by 5 bases and J by 9 bases, 7 bases remained unmatched.

V gene TRBV24-1 combines with J gene TRBJ2-1, with D possibly matching TRBD1 (5 bases). The CDR3 sequence is 15 residues long. V lost 2 bases to trimming and J lost 5 bases, with 12 bases between them. In germline, CDR1 is KGHDR, CDR2 SFDVKD. CDR3 sequence reads: CATSDSTVFDNEQFF. CDR3 nucleotide sequence: TGTGCCACCAGTGATTCGACAGTCTTTGACAATGAGCAGTTCTTC.

The V gene is TRBV6-5, the J gene TRBJ2-3; unclear D gene. V was shortened by 6 bases and J by 6 bases, with 13 bases between the two germline ends. Germline-derived CDR1 and CDR2 are MNHEY and SVGAGI. The CDR3 has 13 amino acids. CDR3 DNA sequence: TGTGCCAGCAGGCCTTGGAGTCCGGATACGCAGTATTTT. Translated: CASRPWSPDTQYF.

The chain links TRBV6-6 to TRBJ2-5; 7 bases map to TRBD2. The CDR3 length is 12 residues. The V gene end was trimmed by 7 bases and the J gene end by 5 bases; junction bases not matched to a gene: 4. Germline CDR1 and CDR2: MNHNY and SVGAGI (reference sequence). CDR3 region: CASTGGRETQYF. In DNA form, the CDR3 reads TGTGCCAGCACGGGGGGTCGTGAGACCCAGTACTTC.

This chain links TRBV30 with TRBJ2-3; TRBD2 matches at 12 bases. Trimming at V came to 0 bases and at J to 4 bases, leaving 5 bases not matched to a gene. Germline CDR1 is GTSNPN and CDR2 is SVGIG (reference sequence). CDR3 size: 16 residues. The CDR3 sequence: CAWSVPTSGRPDTQYF. The CDR3 DNA sequence: TGTGCCTGGAGTGTTCCGACTAGCGGGAGACCAGATACGCAGTATTTT.

The chain uses TRBV19 and TRBJ2-5; TRBD1 is a possible D gene (6 bases). Germline V gene sequence: CDR1 LNHDA, CDR2 SQIVND (reference sequence). Trimming removed 6 bases at V and 1 base at J, with 9 bases between. The CDR3 has 13 amino acids. The chain's CDR3 is CASRTGFQETQYF. CDR3 nucleotides: TGTGCCAGTAGGACAGGATTCCAAGAGACCCAGTACTTC.

The J gene is TRBJ1-2, the V gene TRBV19; tentative D call: TRBD1 (5 bases). This CDR3 has 13 residues. The V and J ends lost 8 bases and 5 bases respectively, with 15 bases between them. CDR1 and CDR2 from the germline V gene are LNHDA and SQIVND (reference sequence). The CDR3 DNA reads TGTGCCAGTTCCCTCGCAGGGCCGTATGGCTACACCTTC. Protein sequence: CASSLAGPYGYTF.

The genes are TRBV30 and TRBJ1-5, with D maybe TRBD1 (5 bases). Trimming left V 3 bases short and J 3 bases short, with 12 bases between. Germline-derived CDR1 and CDR2 are GTSNPN and SVGIG (reference sequence). The CDR3 totals 14 residues. The CDR3 here is CAWRAGLPNQPQHF. CDR3 sequence (DNA): TGTGCCTGGAGGGCAGGGTTACCCAATCAGCCCCAGCATTTT.

The CDR3 nucleotides are TGTGCCTGGAGTGTACCCCTAGCGGGACTAAGTGGGGATACGCAGTATTTT. It is translated as CAWSVPLAGLSGDTQYF. This rearrangement joins TRBV30 to TRBJ2-3, with 9 bases fitting TRBD2. Germline lookup yields CDR1 GTSNPN and CDR2 SVGIG (reference sequence). The CDR3 spans 17 residues. The V and J ends lost 0 bases and 6 bases, in that order; junction bases with no gene match: 13.

The genes are TRBV19 and TRBJ1-2, with 8 bases aligning to TRBD1. V lost 5 bases, J lost 10 bases, and 15 bases stayed unmatched. The CDR3 has 15 amino acids. Germline CDR1 is LNHDA and CDR2 is SQIVND (reference sequence). The CDR3 DNA sequence: TGTGCCAGTAGTGTTGCTACCGGGACAGGAGGTGACTACACCTTC. It yields the protein CASSVATGTGGDYTF.

The J gene is TRBJ2-6, the V gene TRBV5-5; D ambiguous. The CDR3 is 17 amino acids. The germline gives CDR1 SGHKS, CDR2 YYEKEE (reference sequence). V gave up 2 bases and J gave up 0 bases, with 12 bases separating them. In DNA, the CDR3 is TGTGCCAGCAGCTTTAACTGGCCTAGCTCTGGGGCCAACGTCCTGACTTTC. Amino acid sequence: CASSFNWPSSGANVLTF. Looking up the rest from reference TRBV5-5 and TRBJ2-6 gives the full variable domain: DAGVTQSPTHLIKTRGQQVTLRCSPISGHKSVSWYQQVLGQGPQFIFQYYEKEERGRGNFPDRFSARQFPNYSSELNVNALLLGDSALYLCASSFNWPSSGANVLTFGAGSRLTVL.

The chain employs TRBV11-2 and TRBJ2-2, with 12 bases lining up with TRBD1. The J segment lost 7 bases and the V segment lost 7 bases, leaving 13 bases of the junction unmatched. Germline CDR1 and CDR2: SGHAT and FQNNGV. The CDR3 has 17 residues. The CDR3 nucleotides are TGTGCCAGCACCCTCTGGGGACAGGGGGCGCGAAACGGGGAGCTGTTTTTT. Its translation: CASTLWGQGARNGELFF.

This clone appeared a few times. The genes are TRBV28 and TRBJ1-2, with D possibly being TRBD1 (6 bases). Trimming shortened V by 5 bases and J by 4 bases, and 14 bases separated the two germline ends. This CDR3 contains 14 residues. CDR1 and CDR2 (germline): MDHEN, SYDVKM. The CDR3: CASSPAGDPYGYTF. The CDR3 DNA is TGTGCCAGCAGTCCTGCAGGGGACCCCTATGGCTACACCTTC.

There are many counts of this clone. The chain is built from TRBV27 and TRBJ2-7, with TRBD1 matching 12 bases. The trim removed 8 bases at V and 4 bases at J, leaving 9 bases unmatched. The CDR3 runs 15 residues. Germline CDR1 MNHEY, CDR2 SMNVEV (reference sequence). The CDR3 reads CASGRKGQGAYEQYF. DNA of the CDR3: TGTGCCAGCGGACGGAAGGGACAGGGGGCATACGAGCAGTACTTC.

This clone was picked up a small number of times. V gene TRBV10-3 combines with J gene TRBJ1-6; 9 bases fit TRBD1. V lost 3 bases, J lost 8 bases, and 5 bases stayed unmatched. This CDR3 is built from 15 residues. Germline CDR1 is ENHRY and CDR2 is SYGVKD. The chain's CDR3 is CAISDGQGLDSPLHF. CDR3 nucleotide sequence: TGTGCCATCAGTGACGGACAGGGGTTGGATTCACCCCTCCACTTT.

The table lists this clone with a count of one. V gene TRBV3-1 (or the pseudogene TRBV3-2) combines with J gene TRBJ2-3; 9 bases fit TRBD2. The CDR3 has 15 residues. Germline-derived CDR1 and CDR2 are LGHDT and YNNKEL (reference sequence). V shed 4 bases and J 5 bases; nucleotides not matched to a gene: 7. CDR3 loop: CASSLRTSEGDTQYF. The CDR3 bases are TGTGCCAGCAGCCTCCGGACTAGCGAGGGAGATACGCAGTATTTT.

The gene calls are TRBV6-5 and TRBJ1-1; D ambiguous. V was trimmed by 2 bases and J by 5 bases, leaving 9 bases between them. From germline, CDR1 is MNHEY and CDR2 SVGAGI. This CDR3 comprises 13 residues. The chain's CDR3 is CASSYRGETEAFF. In DNA, the CDR3 is TGTGCCAGCAGTTACAGAGGAGAGACTGAAGCTTTCTTT.

This rearrangement joins TRBV19 to TRBJ2-2; TRBD1 might be the D (6 bases). Trimming removed 4 bases from V and 3 bases from J, with 9 bases in between. Germline lookup yields CDR1 LNHDA and CDR2 SQIVND (reference sequence). The length of the CDR3 is 14 residues. CDR3 DNA sequence: TGTGCCAGTAGTAGTAACAGGGACACCGGGGAGCTGTTTTTT. Its protein product is CASSSNRDTGELFF.

The chain employs TRBV11-2 and TRBJ2-7; the match to TRBD2 covers 12 bases. Germline CDR1 and CDR2: SGHAT and FQNNGV. The V and J ends lost 5 bases and 5 bases, in that order; junction bases with no gene match: 4. This CDR3 has 14 amino acids. CDR3 nucleotide sequence: TGTGCCAGCAGCACGACTAGCGGGAGTAACGAGCAGTACTTC. Translated: CASSTTSGSNEQYF.

V is TRBV27 and J is TRBJ2-7, with a tentative D call TRBD2 (7 bases). V was clipped by 5 bases and J by 1 base, with 21 bases between them. The germline gives CDR1 MNHEY, CDR2 SMNVEV (reference sequence). This CDR3 is 17 amino acids long. CDR3 in amino acids: CASSQTRGAELSYEQYF. CDR3 in DNA: TGTGCCAGCAGTCAGACCCGGGGGGCGGAACTTTCCTACGAGCAGTACTTC.